The entry below gives a single TCR beta chain sequence along with its context. Its cognate antigen is unknown. This specimen includes other DNA sequences encoding the same CDR3. Germline V gene sequence: CDR1 SGDLS, CDR2 YYNGEE. This CDR3 is 14 amino acids long. J lost 2 bases, V lost 3 bases, and 5 bases had no gene match. PCR primers comprised 60 Vbeta and 13 Jbeta primers. TCRdb's table, derived via immunoSEQ multiplex PCR, lists solely in-frame clones and lacks some. The sample yields about 150,000 clones, around 84% seen once. The source of the sample is a study of cytomegalovirus exposure and HLA in healthy donors. The study, taken as a whole, reports: Later on, an analysis showed TCR association rates differing by HLA locus, with DRB1 the most and HLA-C the fewest. There were a few CMV-associated chains whose specificity for CMV antigens was confirmed in vitro. In a later analysis, a genetic analysis reported fewer productive-TCR N-insertions in an Asian-associated ancestry cluster than the cohort average.

This clonotype was obtained from a boy aged 2 to 10 in good health and CMV-seronegative. Input material: PBMCs. The V and J genes are TRBV9 and TRBJ2-7; TRBD2 aligns across 7 bases. The CDR3 sequence: CASSGTGGPYEQYF. The CDR3 region has the DNA TGTGCCAGCAGCGGAACGGGGGGTCCCTACGAGCAGTACTTC.